A single sample is the source of the 28 T cell receptor beta chains below, sequenced in a study of cytomegalovirus exposure and HLA in healthy donors (dated by TCRdb to the late 2010s). Libraries were prepared through the immunoSEQ multiplex PCR assay. For the multiplex PCR, a mixture combining 60 forward primers for TCR Vbeta segments and 13 reverse primers for TCR Jbeta segments was used. TCRdb stores this immuneACCESS table with in-frame sequences only. Part of the clones is absent; in the studies checked, under half of the shortfall reflects unresolved V genes, and no reason is known for the rest. Within this sample are 90,000 to 140,000 clones, with roughly 80% of them counted one time only. The ten top clones hold about 6.9% of the sample. Material: PBMCs. The receptors derive from a man aged 25 to 45 in good health and CMV-seropositive.

In its sample, this clone was seen once. This chain uses TRBV4-1 with TRBJ2-5, with 10 bases that match TRBD2. V was pared by 2 bases and J by 2 bases, with 5 bases of the junction left unmatched. Germline CDR1 reads MGHRA; CDR2 reads YSYEKL. This CDR3 contains 16 residues. The CDR3 DNA reads TGCGCCAGCAGCCAACCGGGACTAGCGACGCAAGAGACCCAGTACTTC. Translated, it gives CASSQPGLATQETQYF.

This sequence joins TRBV7-9 and TRBJ1-3; 8 bases line up with TRBD1. Germline CDR1 and CDR2: SEHNR and FQNEAQ (reference sequence). V shed 1 base and J 0 bases; nucleotides not matched to a gene: 2. This CDR3 spans 16 amino acids. The CDR3 spells CASSLGTGISGNTIYF. The CDR3 DNA sequence: TGTGCCAGCAGCTTAGGGACAGGGATCTCTGGAAACACCATATATTTT.

The sample holds one count of this clone. V is TRBV5-6 and J is TRBJ2-1; a possible D gene is TRBD1 (6 bases). V was pared by 0 bases and J by 1 base, with 14 bases between. CDR3 length equals 17 residues. Germline CDR1 SGHDT, CDR2 YYEEEE. CDR3 DNA: TGTGCCAGCAGCTTGGCCAGAGGACAGAGGTCCTACAATGAGCAGTTCTTC. Encoded protein: CASSLARGQRSYNEQFF.

The gene calls are TRBV30 and TRBJ1-2; TRBD1 matches at 8 bases. CDR3 length: 15 amino acids. The V and J ends lost 2 bases and 4 bases, in that order; junction bases with no gene match: 9. Germline V gene data show CDR1 as GTSNPN and CDR2 as SVGIG (reference sequence). CDR3 residues: CAWSLDRGEIYGYTF. The CDR3 region has the DNA TGTGCCTGGAGTCTAGACAGGGGCGAAATCTATGGCTACACCTTC.

The V call is TRBV4-1, the J call TRBJ1-5; 7 positions agree with TRBD1. CDR1 and CDR2 from the germline V gene are MGHRA and YSYEKL. This CDR3 has 16 residues. With 2 bases clipped from V and 3 bases from J, the junction kept 7 bases outside the gene matches. The CDR3 here is CASSQREQGYNQPQHF. CDR3 in DNA: TGCGCCAGCAGCCAACGCGAACAGGGGTACAATCAGCCCCAGCATTTT.

The rearrangement links TRBV15 to TRBJ2-6, with a weak D call TRBD2 (5 bases). Germline CDR1 LNHNV, CDR2 YYDKDF (reference sequence). The CDR3 extends over 16 amino acids. Trimming removed 0 bases from V and 2 bases from J, with 8 bases in between. CDR3 nucleotides: TGTGCCACCAGCAGAGACCGGGAAACTGGGGCCAACGTCCTGACTTTC. Encoded protein: CATSRDRETGANVLTF.

The rearrangement links TRBV5-4 to TRBJ1-6; D is possibly TRBD1 (5 bases). The CDR3 consists of 13 residues. Deletions cut 3 bases from V and 10 bases from J, with 11 bases between. Germline V CDR1 and CDR2: SGHNT, YYREEE (reference sequence). The CDR3 is CASSSGIGSPLHF. CDR3 bases: TGTGCCAGCAGCTCAGGGATAGGATCACCCCTCCACTTT.

V gene TRBV2 combines with J gene TRBJ1-5; 8 bases are shared with TRBD1. Germline CDR1 SNHLY, CDR2 FYNNEI. The CDR3 runs 13 residues. The V and J ends lost 6 bases and 5 bases, in that order; junction bases with no gene match: 3. Here the CDR3 DNA reads TGTGCCAGCAGCAGGGGGCGGGATCAGCCCCAGCATTTT. Its protein product is CASSRGRDQPQHF.

This chain uses TRBV4-1 with TRBJ2-3; D perhaps matches TRBD1 (5 bases). The CDR3 covers 17 residues. Germline V gene sequence: CDR1 MGHRA, CDR2 YSYEKL. The V and J ends lost 5 bases and 4 bases respectively, with 22 bases between them. The CDR3 sequence: CASSERGLKIGADTQYF. CDR3 nucleotides: TGCGCCAGCAGCGAAAGGGGTTTAAAGATTGGGGCAGATACGCAGTATTTT.

J is TRBJ2-5 and V is TRBV5-1; the match to TRBD1 covers 7 bases. The J call may be incorrect, as the DNA end agrees better with TRBJ2-7. The CDR3 totals 16 residues. Per germline, CDR1 SGHRS and CDR2 YFSETQ. Here the CDR3 reads CASSLVGDRSSYEQYF. The CDR3, as DNA: TGCGCCAGCAGCTTGGTAGGGGACAGAAGCTCCTACGAGCAGTACTTC.

The chain recombines TRBV5-5 with TRBJ2-7, with TRBD2 matching 12 bases. The germline V gene has CDR1 SGHKS and CDR2 YYEKEE (reference sequence). Unmatched junction bases numbered 5, after V lost 1 base and J lost 0 bases. The CDR3 is 17 amino acids. The CDR3 sequence: CASSLSLAGGSSYEQYF. The CDR3 coding sequence is TGTGCCAGCAGCTTGTCTCTAGCGGGGGGGAGCTCCTACGAGCAGTACTTC.

The chain employs TRBV5-1 and TRBJ2-7; the match to TRBD1 covers 7 bases. Germline V gene sequence: CDR1 SGHRS, CDR2 YFSETQ. V shed 4 bases, J shed 2 bases, and the junction held 3 bases outside the gene matches. There are 13 residues in the CDR3. The CDR3 DNA sequence: TGCGCCAGCAGCATAGGACAGGCCTACGAGCAGTACTTC. This gives the protein CASSIGQAYEQYF.

This clone was picked up a small number of times. This chain joins TRBV4-3 and TRBJ2-5; tentatively, D is TRBD1 (5 bases). The end of the DNA aligns better with TRBJ2-7, so the J call may be wrong. CDR1 LGHNA and CDR2 YSLEER come from the germline V gene. The length of the CDR3 is 16 residues. DNA for the CDR3: TGCGCCAGCAGCCAAGGACAGCCGGGCTTAGCCTACGAGCAGTACTTC. Its translation: CASSQGQPGLAYEQYF.

The chain joins TRBV19 to TRBJ1-1, with D maybe TRBD1 (6 bases). The germline CDR1 and CDR2 sequences are LNHDA and SQIVND (reference sequence). Trimming removed 6 bases at V and 4 bases at J, with 21 bases between. There are 16 residues in the CDR3. CDR3 bases: TGTGCCAGTAGAGGGGGAGAGCAGTGGCCGGGCACTGAAGCTTTCTTT. Translation gives CASRGGEQWPGTEAFF.

V usage is TRBV9 and J usage is TRBJ2-1; TRBD2 agrees at 11 bases. This CDR3 region has 16 residues. V shed 2 bases, J shed 7 bases, and the junction held 8 bases outside the gene matches. CDR1 and CDR2 (germline): SGDLS, YYNGEE. The CDR3 sequence is CASSVGSSGGANEQFF. The CDR3 nucleotides are TGTGCCAGCAGCGTGGGAAGTAGCGGGGGGGCGAATGAGCAGTTCTTC.

The V call is TRBV6-4, the J call TRBJ1-5; D unclear. Deletions cut 4 bases from V and 4 bases from J, with 8 bases between. The germline CDR1 and CDR2 sequences are MRHNA and SNTAGT. The CDR3 has 13 residues. CDR3 coding DNA: TGTGCCAGCAGTGGGGAGGAAAATCAGCCCCAGCATTTT. Amino acid sequence: CASSGEENQPQHF.

V gene TRBV21-1 combines with J gene TRBJ1-2. TRBV21-1 is described as a pseudogene. The CDR3 totals 13 residues. The CDR3 here is CASSRSGIYGYTF. The CDR3 region has the DNA TGTGCCAGCAGCCGAAGCGGGATCTATGGCTACACCTTC.

The chain uses TRBV15 and TRBJ2-7; a possible D gene is TRBD2 (7 bases). Trimming cost V 5 bases and J 2 bases, with 16 bases left between them. Per the germline V gene, CDR1 is LNHNV and CDR2 is YYDKDF (reference sequence). CDR3 length equals 15 residues. The CDR3 bases are TGTGCCACCAGCCCGGCGGGGGCGGGGGCCTACGAGCAGTACTTC. Translated: CATSPAGAGAYEQYF. The full variable domain, rest sourced from reference TRBV15 and TRBJ2-7, is DAMVIQNPRYQVTQFGKPVTLSCSQTLNHNVMYWYQQKSSQAPKLLFHYYDKDFNNEADTPDNFQSRRPNTSFCFLDIRSPGLGDTAMYLCATSPAGAGAYEQYFGPGTRLTVT.

The chain recombines TRBV7-2 with TRBJ2-4, with 9 nucleotides matching TRBD1. The germline V gene encodes CDR1 SGHTA and CDR2 FQGNSA. The CDR3 consists of 16 residues. After removal of 3 bases from V and 1 base from J, the junction contained 4 bases not matched to a gene. CDR3 sequence reads: CASSLGDRVAKNIQYF. As DNA, the CDR3 is TGTGCCAGCAGCTTGGGGGACAGGGTGGCCAAAAACATTCAGTACTTC.

This chain links TRBV5-4 with TRBJ2-3, with D unresolved. This CDR3 contains 13 residues. Germline V lookup: CDR1 SGHNT, CDR2 YYREEE (reference sequence). V was shortened by 10 bases and J by 2 bases, with 14 bases between the two germline ends. The CDR3 nucleotides read TGTGCCGGGTCACAGACAAACACAGATACGCAGTATTTT. Protein product: CAGSQTNTDTQYF.

This clone was detected once. The chain has TRBV6-1 and TRBJ1-2; 8 bases match TRBD1. Germline CDR1 is MNHNS and CDR2 is SASEGT. V lost 1 base and J lost 7; bases outside the gene matches: 5. CDR3 length: 14 residues. Here the CDR3 DNA reads TGTGCCAGCAGTGAAGTTGGACAGGGACCTGGCTACACCTTC. This gives the protein CASSEVGQGPGYTF.

The chain recombines TRBV5-6 with TRBJ2-5, with TRBD2 identical over 9 bases. Trimming took 4 bases from V and 0 from J; bases not matched to a gene: 10. The CDR3 sequence is 17 residues long. Germline V lookup: CDR1 SGHDT, CDR2 YYEEEE. This chain's CDR3 is CASSLRTSEAYQETQYF. DNA of the CDR3: TGTGCCAGCAGCCTGAGGACTAGCGAGGCGTACCAAGAGACCCAGTACTTC.

The chain is built from TRBV13 and TRBJ1-4; TRBD1 agrees at 7 bases. CDR1 and CDR2 (germline): PRHDT, FYEKMQ (reference sequence). The CDR3 is made up of 17 amino acids. Germline trimming cut 3 bases from V and 8 bases from J; bases unmatched to any gene: 15. In nucleotides, the CDR3 is TGTGCCAGCAGCTTTGGGGTGGTCGACAGGGCAAAAGAAAAACTGTTTTTT. Its translation is CASSFGVVDRAKEKLFF.

The J gene is TRBJ2-1, the V gene TRBV27, with 7 nucleotides matching TRBD2. The V and J ends lost 5 bases and 2 bases, in that order; junction bases with no gene match: 12. CDR1 is MNHEY and CDR2 is SMNVEV in the germline V gene (reference sequence). The CDR3 has 17 amino acids. The CDR3 DNA follows: TGTGCCAGCAGTCCGCGCGGGGGATTTATTACCTACAATGAGCAGTTCTTC. This translates into CASSPRGGFITYNEQFF.

The chain couples TRBV2 to TRBJ2-2; 8 nucleotides match TRBD1. The CDR3 is 19 amino acids. J was trimmed by 3 bases and V by 1 base; bases with no gene match: 13. Germline loops: CDR1 SNHLY, CDR2 FYNNEI. CDR3 in DNA: TGTGCCAGCAGTGAAGAAAATGTAATATCGGGACAGGACACCGGGGAGCTGTTTTTT. Translated: CASSEENVISGQDTGELFF.

This chain connects TRBV28 to TRBJ1-1; D gene uncertain. There are 9 residues in the CDR3. Germline V lookup: CDR1 MDHEN, CDR2 SYDVKM. For the CDR3, the DNA is TGTGGGGCAGTCCCTGAAGCTTTCTTT. Residues: CGAVPEAFF.

The table lists this clone with a count of one. One junction end does not reproduce the germline sequence, and a read error may be involved. J is TRBJ1-4 and V is TRBV10-3, with a tentative D call TRBD1 (6 bases). From germline, CDR1 is ENHRY and CDR2 SYGVKD. This CDR3 has 15 residues. This CDR3 reads CAVSESSGAGEKLFF. The CDR3 DNA follows: TGTGCCGTCAGTGAGTCGTCAGGGGCAGGTGAAAAACTGTTTTTT.

This clone was observed a few times. This rearrangement joins TRBV5-1 to TRBJ2-3; D possibly corresponds to TRBD1 (6 bases). Trimming left V 1 base short and J 0 bases short, with 6 bases between. Germline V gives CDR1 SGHRS, CDR2 YFSETQ. CDR3 length equals 14 residues. The CDR3 coding sequence is TGCGCCAGCAGCTTGACAGGGAGCACAGATACGCAGTATTTT. Amino acids: CASSLTGSTDTQYF. Variable domain in full (rest from reference TRBV5-1 and TRBJ2-3): KAGVTQTPRYLIKTRGQQVTLSCSPISGHRSVSWYQQTPGQGLQFLFEYFSETQRNKGNFPGRFSGRQFSNSRSEMNVSTLELGDSALYLCASSLTGSTDTQYFGPGTRLTVL.